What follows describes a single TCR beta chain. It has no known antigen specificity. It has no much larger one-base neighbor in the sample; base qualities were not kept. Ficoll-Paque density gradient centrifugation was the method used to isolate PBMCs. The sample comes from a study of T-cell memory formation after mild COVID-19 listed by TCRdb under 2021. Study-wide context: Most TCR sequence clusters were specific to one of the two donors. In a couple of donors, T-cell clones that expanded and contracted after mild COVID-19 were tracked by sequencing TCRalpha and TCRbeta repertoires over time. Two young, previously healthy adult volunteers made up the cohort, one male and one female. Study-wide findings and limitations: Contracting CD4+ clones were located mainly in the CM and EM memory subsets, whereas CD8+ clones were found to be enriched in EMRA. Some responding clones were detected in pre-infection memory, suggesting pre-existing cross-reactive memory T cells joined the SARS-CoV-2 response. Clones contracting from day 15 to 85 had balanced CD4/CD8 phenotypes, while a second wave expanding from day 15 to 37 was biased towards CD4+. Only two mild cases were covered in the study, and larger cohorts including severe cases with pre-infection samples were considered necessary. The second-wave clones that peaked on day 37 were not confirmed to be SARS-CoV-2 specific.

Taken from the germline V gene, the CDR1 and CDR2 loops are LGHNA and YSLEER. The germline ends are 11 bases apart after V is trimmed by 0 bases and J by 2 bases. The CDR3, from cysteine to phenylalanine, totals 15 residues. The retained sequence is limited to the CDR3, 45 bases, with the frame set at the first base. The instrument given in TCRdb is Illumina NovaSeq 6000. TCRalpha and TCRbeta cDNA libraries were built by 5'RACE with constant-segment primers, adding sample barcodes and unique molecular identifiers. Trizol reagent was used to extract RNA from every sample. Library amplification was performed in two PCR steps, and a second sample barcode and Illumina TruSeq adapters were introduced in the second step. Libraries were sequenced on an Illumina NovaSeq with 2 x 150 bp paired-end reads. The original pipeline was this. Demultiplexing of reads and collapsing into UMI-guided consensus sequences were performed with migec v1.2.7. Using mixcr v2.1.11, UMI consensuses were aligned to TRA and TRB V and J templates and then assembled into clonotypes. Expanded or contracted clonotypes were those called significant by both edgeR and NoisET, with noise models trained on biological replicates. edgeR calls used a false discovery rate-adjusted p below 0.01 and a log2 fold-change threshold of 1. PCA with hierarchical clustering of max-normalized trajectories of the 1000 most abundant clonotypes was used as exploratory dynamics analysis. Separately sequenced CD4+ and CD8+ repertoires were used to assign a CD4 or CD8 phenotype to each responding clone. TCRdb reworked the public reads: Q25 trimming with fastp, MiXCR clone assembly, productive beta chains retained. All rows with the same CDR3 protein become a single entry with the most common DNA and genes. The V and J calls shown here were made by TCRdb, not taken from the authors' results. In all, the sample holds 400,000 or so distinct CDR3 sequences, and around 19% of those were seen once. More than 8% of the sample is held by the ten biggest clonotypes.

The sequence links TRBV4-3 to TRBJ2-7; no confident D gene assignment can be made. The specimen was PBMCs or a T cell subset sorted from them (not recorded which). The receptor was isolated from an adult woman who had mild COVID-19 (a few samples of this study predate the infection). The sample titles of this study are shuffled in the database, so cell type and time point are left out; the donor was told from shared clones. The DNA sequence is TGCGCCAGCAGCCAAGAACGACCTAACCCCTACGAGCAGTACTTC. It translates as CASSQERPNPYEQYF.